This T cell receptor (beta chain) was retrieved from a study of regulatory T cells in long-lasting Graves disease. Study-level background: Antithyroid drugs had been given to newly diagnosed Graves' patients for under 3 months.

Details on this clonotype: The target antigen is unknown.

CDR3-region Arm-PCR and iRepertoire HTBI primers produced the TCR beta libraries. TCRdb fed the multiplex PCR reads into MiXCR, producing one record per CDR3 protein. The repertoire holds under 500,000 distinct CDR3 sequences, with 16% as singletons. Broader study findings: Lower TCR diversity characterized persistent Graves' patients relative to newly diagnosed patients. Thyroid tissue was not sampled; only peripheral blood was.

The CDR3 is made up of 13 amino acids. Looked up from germline, CDR1 is LNHDA and CDR2 is SQIVND (reference sequence). V lost 5 bases to trimming and J lost 2 bases, with 10 bases between them. The time point was: newly diagnosed GD, antithyroid drugs for less than 3 months. RNA from PBMCs was the source of the TCR library. These same data were also listed under a study on T cells in Graves' hyperthyroidism and ophthalmopathy. According to that study: A set of HTBI primers served as the primers for a first-round RT-PCR of the TCR CDR3.

The receptor was isolated from a woman aged 25 to 39 with Graves disease. This rearrangement joins TRBV19 to TRBJ2-7; tentatively, D is TRBD1 (6 bases). Sequenced here: peripheral blood mononuclear cells (PBMCs), sampled at new diagnosis, from a patient treated with antithyroid drugs. The CDR3 here is CASSVDRTYEQYF. CDR3 bases: TGTGCCAGTAGTGTGGACAGAACCTACGAGCAGTACTTC. Using reference TRBV19 and TRBJ2-7 for the parts outside the CDR3, the full variable domain is DGGITQSPKYLFRKEGQNVTLSCEQNLNHDAMYWYRQDPGQGLRLIYYSQIVNDFQKGDIAEGYSVSREKKESFPLTVTSAQKNPTAFYLCASSVDRTYEQYFGPGTRLTVT.